Described below is a single T cell receptor beta chain sequence and its context. Its antigen is unknown. This CDR3 is built from 15 residues. Germline V gene sequence: CDR1 ENHRY, CDR2 SYGVKD. V lost 3 bases and J 0 bases, leaving 11 bases between the germline ends. Target depth was 1 in 200,000 to 1 in 1 million T cells, about 10x per clonotype. Method: immunoSEQ multiplex PCR; TCRdb's copy keeps in-frame clones and lacks some. The sample records 5,500 or so clones, 65% to 70% being singletons. This record belongs to a study of cytotoxic CD8 clonotypes in ibrutinib-treated CLL. The wider study: Complete response was seen in 2 patients and partial in approximately 24; about twelve progressed and roughly 14 stayed remitted after a median about 68 months.

General observations from the study: Baseline values of clonality outstripped age-matched healthy donors and followed circulating CD8+ T-cell counts. Ibrutinib response saw clonality rise, and progression saw it return toward baseline.

The sequenced sample was PBMCs, obtained before ibrutinib treatment. The receptor was derived from a human donor with chronic lymphocytic leukemia. The chain combines TRBV10-3 with TRBJ1-1; D might be TRBD1 (5 bases). CDR3 in DNA: TGTGCCATCAGTGACGCGGGGCTCCTGAACACTGAAGCTTTCTTT. Its protein is CAISDAGLLNTEAFF.